The clone carrying this T cell receptor (beta chain) appeared a single time. Its specificity is unknown. A much larger clone is a single base away; this may be a read error. The CDR3 spans 14 residues. CDR1 is SEHNR, CDR2 FQNEAQ, per germline (reference sequence). This entry belongs to a study of molecular identifiers for immune sequencing clone quantification. Study-level findings and limits: Whereas clones above 20 RNA copies held under 1% of naive-cell molecules, they held over 98% of effector molecules.

TCRdb re-called the PCR reads with MiXCR, one entry per CDR3 protein. The sample shows approximately 320,000 distinct CDR3 sequences, roughly a quarter of them seen only once. The sample was naive CD8+ T cells from blood, with Jurkat cell RNA spiked in. Indicated subset: FACS-sorted CD8+CD4-CCR7+CD45RA+ naive T cells. This rearrangement joins TRBV7-9 to TRBJ2-5; D uncertain. This TCR derives from a human donor in good health. Some libraries in this study had Jurkat cell RNA spiked in. The CDR3 DNA reads TGTGCCATCAGCGCAGGACGCTACCAAGAGACCCAGTACTTC. As protein: CAISAGRYQETQYF.